Only a few counts were recorded for the clone carrying this TCR beta chain. Clones were read by immunoSEQ multiplex PCR, and TCRdb kept only the in-frame ones, dropping some. The table lists about 380,000 clones, around 87% of them singletons. The sample originates from a study of blood T cell repertoires in COVID-19. Sequenced material: PBMCs or T cells enriched from blood (not recorded which). The TCR was taken from a man aged 25-45 years who had recovered from COVID-19.

CDR3: CASSLSGGAMNTEAFF. The CDR3 coding sequence is TGCGCCAGCAGCCTATCAGGAGGGGCTATGAACACTGAAGCTTTCTTT. The chain joins TRBV5-1 to TRBJ1-1, with a tentative D call TRBD1 (5 bases). V was clipped by 4 bases and J by 0 bases, with 16 bases between them. The V gene's germline CDR1 is SGHRS and CDR2 YFSETQ. The CDR3 has 16 residues.